Below are 20 T cell receptor beta chains sequenced from a single sample in a study of CD8 T cells in ankylosing spondylitis. TCRdb used MiXCR to reprocess the 5' RACE reads, holding one entry per CDR3 protein. Among around 300,000 distinct CDR3 sequences listed, less than 25% were seen once. Sample: blood, either unsorted or a sorted T cell fraction (not recorded which). These TCRs come from a female donor with ankylosing spondylitis or in good health (not recorded which).

This clonotype appeared a few times. The V and J genes are TRBV10-2 and TRBJ2-1; 8 nucleotides align to TRBD2. Trimming cost V 3 bases and J 4 bases; bases outside gene matches: 17. The CDR3 extends over 19 amino acids. Germline lookup yields CDR1 WSHSY and CDR2 SAAADI. CDR3 amino acids: CASSEKRIGGRPLYNEQFF. CDR3 DNA sequence: TGCGCCAGCAGTGAAAAGAGGATCGGCGGGAGGCCCCTATACAATGAGCAGTTCTTC.

In its sample, this clonotype was seen many times. This sequence joins TRBV20-1 and TRBJ2-3; D gene uncertain. This CDR3 is built from 15 residues. Trimming took off 4 bases at V and 1 base at J, with 15 bases between the two ends. In germline, CDR1 is DFQATT, CDR2 SNEGSKA (reference sequence). CDR3 region: CSATPQEGGTDTQYF. The CDR3 DNA reads TGCAGTGCTACGCCCCAAGAAGGCGGCACAGATACGCAGTATTTT.

This rearrangement joins TRBV5-1 to TRBJ1-6; the D is unclear. The CDR3 is made up of 15 amino acids. Trimming took off 2 bases at V and 7 bases at J, with 13 bases between the two ends. CDR1 and CDR2 (germline): SGHRS, YFSETQ. The CDR3 DNA sequence: TGCGCCAGCAGCTTCTCGGCAGCCGGGAATTCACCCCTCCACTTT. Amino acid sequence: CASSFSAAGNSPLHF.

In its sample, this clonotype was seen a few times. This rearrangement joins TRBV6-5 to TRBJ1-1; a weak D match, TRBD1 (6 bases). Germline V CDR1 and CDR2: MNHEY, SVGAGI. The ends were cut back, 2 bases at V and 5 bases at J, with 12 bases in the middle. The CDR3 totals 14 residues. The CDR3 region has the DNA TGTGCCAGCAGTTACGCAGGGGTAAAGACTGAAGCTTTCTTT. It is translated as CASSYAGVKTEAFF.

The rearrangement joins TRBV29-1 to TRBJ2-5; a weak D match, TRBD2 (5 bases). Trimming pared 1 base from V and 5 bases from J, leaving 8 bases between. The germline CDR1 and CDR2 sequences are SQVTM and ANQGSEA. The CDR3 has 12 residues. CDR3 sequence reads: CSVEAGSETQYF. In DNA form, the CDR3 reads TGCAGCGTTGAAGCGGGGTCGGAGACCCAGTACTTC.

J is TRBJ2-7 and V is TRBV4-1; 7 nucleotides align to TRBD2. Trimming at V came to 0 bases and at J to 4 bases, leaving 9 bases not matched to a gene. Germline CDR1 MGHRA, CDR2 YSYEKL. The CDR3 length is 16 residues. CDR3 bases: TGCGCCAGCAGCCAAGATCGTCAGGGAGGGCTTTACGAGCAGTACTTC. This codes for CASSQDRQGGLYEQYF.

The chain joins TRBV6-5 to TRBJ2-2, with D perhaps being TRBD1 or TRBD2 (5 bases each). Germline-derived CDR1 and CDR2 are MNHEY and SVGAGI. The length of the CDR3 is 16 residues. Trimming took 2 bases from V and 4 from J, leaving 14 bases between them. CDR3 in DNA: TGTGCCAGCAGTTACGGGACCAAGGGAATCACCGGGGAGCTGTTTTTT. Translating gives CASSYGTKGITGELFF.

In its sample, this clonotype was seen a few times. V and J are TRBV5-1 and TRBJ2-5; the match to TRBD1 covers 10 bases. The V segment lost 4 bases and the J segment 0 bases; nucleotides outside the gene matches: 3. The CDR3 spans 15 residues. Germline assignment: CDR1 SGHRS and CDR2 YFSETQ. This chain's CDR3 is CASSLDRGHQETQYF. The CDR3 DNA reads as TGCGCCAGCAGCCTTGACAGGGGGCACCAAGAGACCCAGTACTTC.

This clonotype was found many times. This chain connects TRBV12-3 or TRBV12-4 to TRBJ2-7; possible D gene TRBD2, 5 bases. CDR3 length equals 15 residues. V lost 5 bases and J lost 3, with 17 bases in between. CDR3 coding DNA: TGTGCCAGCAGTCCGTCTGCGGGCGCCATCTACGAGCAGTACTTC. Residues: CASSPSAGAIYEQYF.

Many counts were recorded for this clonotype. The genes are TRBV7-2 and TRBJ2-7; D is unresolved. The CDR3 extends over 11 amino acids. The germline gives CDR1 SGHTA, CDR2 FQGNSA. V lost 6 bases and J 2 bases, leaving 5 bases between the germline ends. The CDR3 nucleotides are TGTGCCAGCAGTTCCGCCTACGAGCAGTACTTC. It encodes CASSSAYEQYF.

This sequence joins TRBV5-6 and TRBJ2-1; a weak D match, TRBD2 (5 bases). The CDR3 runs to 14 residues. CDR1 is SGHDT, CDR2 YYEEEE, per germline. The V and J ends lost 4 bases and 3 bases respectively, with 11 bases between them. The CDR3 region is CASSHSRDYNEQFF. The DNA for the CDR3 is TGTGCCAGCAGCCACTCCCGGGACTACAATGAGCAGTTCTTC.

This clonotype was recorded many times. The chain joins TRBV12-3 or TRBV12-4 to TRBJ2-3; D is uncertain. This CDR3 spans 16 amino acids. V lost 1 base to trimming and J lost 0 bases, with 11 bases between them. The CDR3 coding sequence is TGTGCCAGCAGTTTAGACTCCTTTACGAGCACAGATACGCAGTATTTT. Translating it yields CASSLDSFTSTDTQYF.

Here the CDR3 DNA reads TGTGCCAGCAGTTCAGGGAGCGGGAGGGTTTACAATGAGCAGTTCTTC. Protein: CASSSGSGRVYNEQFF. The rearrangement uses TRBV27 and TRBJ2-1; TRBD2 matches at 10 bases. The V gene's germline CDR1 is MNHEY and CDR2 SMNVEV (reference sequence). The ends lost 4 bases at V and 4 bases at J; junction bases unmatched: 7. CDR3 length: 16 amino acids.

The rearrangement joins TRBV29-1 to TRBJ1-1; maybe TRBD1 (6 bases). Trimming stripped 7 bases from V and 4 bases from J, with 19 bases between. The germline CDR1 and CDR2 sequences are SQVTM and ANQGSEA. The CDR3 sequence is 14 residues long. Here the CDR3 reads CSGGPTGRGTEAFF. For the CDR3, the DNA is TGCAGCGGCGGACCGACAGGCCGGGGCACTGAAGCTTTCTTT.

The chain couples TRBV5-5 to TRBJ2-1; 12 bases match TRBD2. The CDR3 is made up of 13 amino acids. V dropped 3 bases and J dropped 9; count of bases not matched to a gene: 1. From germline, CDR1 is SGHKS and CDR2 YYEKEE (reference sequence). This chain's CDR3 is CASSWGLAGEQFF. The CDR3 coding sequence is TGTGCCAGCAGCTGGGGACTAGCGGGTGAGCAGTTCTTC.

The chain has TRBV12-5 and TRBJ2-1; 10 bases agree with TRBD2. The CDR3 totals 20 residues. The V and J ends lost 4 bases and 1 base, in that order; junction bases with no gene match: 16. Germline V CDR1 and CDR2: LGHNT, FRNRAP. CDR3 protein: CASGWRVLGLAGVSYNEQFF. The CDR3 DNA reads as TGTGCTAGTGGTTGGAGGGTCCTCGGGCTAGCGGGAGTGTCCTACAATGAGCAGTTCTTC.

The rearrangement joins TRBV20-1 to TRBJ2-1, with 7 bases aligning to TRBD2. This CDR3 comprises 15 residues. CDR1 and CDR2 from the germline V gene are DFQATT and SNEGSKA (reference sequence). With V trimmed by 0 bases and J by 5 bases, 7 bases remained unmatched. The CDR3 nucleotides are TGCAGTGCTAGAGATCTTGGTCGGGGGGACAATGAGCAGTTCTTC. It is translated as CSARDLGRGDNEQFF.

The sample holds a few counts of this clonotype. The J gene is TRBJ1-5, the V gene TRBV6-5, with unresolved D. Trimming removed 2 bases at V and 5 bases at J, with 10 bases between. Germline lookup yields CDR1 MNHEY and CDR2 SVGAGI. The CDR3 is made up of 14 amino acids. CDR3 nucleotides: TGTGCCAGCAGTTACCGACACGGATATCAGCCCCAGCATTTT. Its protein is CASSYRHGYQPQHF.

There are a few counts of this clonotype. This chain uses TRBV9 with TRBJ2-7; maybe TRBD1 (6 bases). Germline V CDR1 and CDR2: SGDLS, YYNGEE. CDR3 length equals 16 residues. Trimming removed 1 base from V and 2 bases from J, with 16 bases in between. The DNA of the CDR3 is TGTGCCAGCAGCGTAAGCTCCAGGACAGACACCTACGAGCAGTACTTC. Its protein product is CASSVSSRTDTYEQYF.

In its sample, this clonotype was seen once. This chain connects TRBV28 to TRBJ2-7; no clear D gene. The germline V gene has CDR1 MDHEN and CDR2 SYDVKM. V lost 5 bases, J lost 2 bases, and 16 bases lay in between. CDR3 length: 15 amino acids. CDR3 residues: CASSRTLRHAYEQYF. The CDR3 coding sequence is TGTGCCAGCAGTCGCACCCTACGACATGCCTACGAGCAGTACTTC.